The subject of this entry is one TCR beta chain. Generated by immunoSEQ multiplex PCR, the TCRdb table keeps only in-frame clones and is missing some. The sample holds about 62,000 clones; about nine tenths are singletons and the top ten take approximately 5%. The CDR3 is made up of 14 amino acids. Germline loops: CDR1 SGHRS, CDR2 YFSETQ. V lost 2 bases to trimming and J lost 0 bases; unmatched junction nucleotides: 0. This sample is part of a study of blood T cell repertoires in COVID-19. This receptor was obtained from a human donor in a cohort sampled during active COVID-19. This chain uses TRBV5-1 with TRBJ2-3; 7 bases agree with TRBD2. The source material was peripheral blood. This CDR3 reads CASSFSGSTDTQYF. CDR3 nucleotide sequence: TGCGCCAGCAGCTTTAGCGGGAGCACAGATACGCAGTATTTT.